This T cell receptor beta chain was identified in a study of identical twins. Study-wide results and caveats: Weaker excess sharing between twins was seen in beta out-of-frame sequences.

Regarding this clonotype: Its antigen is not known.

MiXCR was run by TCRdb on the 5' RACE reads, yielding one entry per CDR3 protein. The data contain 230,000 or so distinct CDR3 sequences, about 8.9% of them singletons. V lost 5 bases to trimming and J lost 1 base, with 5 bases between them. This CDR3 contains 13 residues. Germline-derived CDR1 and CDR2 are MGHRA and YSYEKL. A further study also used this sample, focusing on yellow fever vaccine responses in identical twins.

The chain couples TRBV4-1 to TRBJ2-2, with D perhaps matching TRBD1 or TRBD2 (5 bases each). This TCR was recovered from a woman aged 18-35 years in good health. Sequenced material: CD8+ T cells sorted from blood. As DNA, the CDR3 is TGCGCCAGCAGCGGGGGGAACACCGGGGAGCTGTTTTTT. Translation gives CASSGGNTGELFF.